The present T cell receptor beta chain was sequenced within a study of blood T cell repertoires in COVID-19. Using immunoSEQ multiplex PCR, the repertoire was profiled, and TCRdb retains in-frame clones only, with some absent. Of about 70,000 clones in the sample, 85% were seen once. There are 13 residues in the CDR3. Between the trimmed V and J ends, which lost 10 bases and 6 bases, there was a span of 18 bases. This clone was found once. The specimen sequenced was peripheral blood. The rearrangement links TRBV12-3 or TRBV12-4 to TRBJ1-2; no clear D. This sequence originates from a man older than 75 with acute or convalescent COVID-19. DNA for the CDR3: TGTGCCACCCATATGCTGGGCCATCATGGCTACACCTTC. It encodes CATHMLGHHGYTF.